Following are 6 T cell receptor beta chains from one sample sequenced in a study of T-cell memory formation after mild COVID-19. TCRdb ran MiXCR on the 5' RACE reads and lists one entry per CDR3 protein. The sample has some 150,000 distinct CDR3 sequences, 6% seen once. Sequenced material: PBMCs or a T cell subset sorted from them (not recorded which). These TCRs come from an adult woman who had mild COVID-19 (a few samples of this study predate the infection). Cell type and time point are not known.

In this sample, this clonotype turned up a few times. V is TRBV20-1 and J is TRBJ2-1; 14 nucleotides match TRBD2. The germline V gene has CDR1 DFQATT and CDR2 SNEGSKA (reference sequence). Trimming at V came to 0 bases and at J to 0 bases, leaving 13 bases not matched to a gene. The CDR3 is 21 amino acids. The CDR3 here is CSAREEDPGLAGERSYNEQFF. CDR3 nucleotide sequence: TGCAGTGCTAGAGAAGAGGATCCGGGACTAGCGGGGGAACGCTCCTACAATGAGCAGTTCTTC.

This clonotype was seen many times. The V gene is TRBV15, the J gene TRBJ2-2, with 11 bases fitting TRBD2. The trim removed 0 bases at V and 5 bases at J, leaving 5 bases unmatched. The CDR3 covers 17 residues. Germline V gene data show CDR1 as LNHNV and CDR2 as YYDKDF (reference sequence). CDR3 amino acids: CATSRDVLAGGTGELFF. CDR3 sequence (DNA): TGTGCCACCAGCAGAGATGTCCTAGCGGGGGGAACCGGGGAGCTGTTTTTT. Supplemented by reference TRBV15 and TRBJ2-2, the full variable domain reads DAMVIQNPRYQVTQFGKPVTLSCSQTLNHNVMYWYQQKSSQAPKLLFHYYDKDFNNEADTPDNFQSRRPNTSFCFLDIRSPGLGDTAMYLCATSRDVLAGGTGELFFGEGSRLTVL.

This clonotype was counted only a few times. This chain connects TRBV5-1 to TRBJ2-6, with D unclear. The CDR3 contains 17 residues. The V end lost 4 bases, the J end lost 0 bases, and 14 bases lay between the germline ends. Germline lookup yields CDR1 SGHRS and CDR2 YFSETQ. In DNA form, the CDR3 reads TGCGCCAGCAGCCCACCTCACACCGCCTCTGGGGCCAACGTCCTGACTTTC. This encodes CASSPPHTASGANVLTF.

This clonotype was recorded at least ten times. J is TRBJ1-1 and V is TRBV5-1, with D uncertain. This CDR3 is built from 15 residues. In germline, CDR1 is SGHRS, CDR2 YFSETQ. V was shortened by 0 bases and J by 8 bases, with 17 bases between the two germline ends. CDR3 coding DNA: TGCGCCAGCAGCTTGGGACCCGGGGATGGGCCGGAAGCTTTCTTT. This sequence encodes CASSLGPGDGPEAFF.

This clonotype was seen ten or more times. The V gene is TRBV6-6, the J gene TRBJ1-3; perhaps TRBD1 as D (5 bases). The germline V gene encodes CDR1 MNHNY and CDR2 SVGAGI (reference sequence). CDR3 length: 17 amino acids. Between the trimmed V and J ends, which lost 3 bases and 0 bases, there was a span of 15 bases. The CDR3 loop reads CASSYRRKGTSGNTIYF. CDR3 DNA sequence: TGTGCCAGCAGTTATCGCCGAAAAGGGACCTCTGGAAACACCATATATTTT.

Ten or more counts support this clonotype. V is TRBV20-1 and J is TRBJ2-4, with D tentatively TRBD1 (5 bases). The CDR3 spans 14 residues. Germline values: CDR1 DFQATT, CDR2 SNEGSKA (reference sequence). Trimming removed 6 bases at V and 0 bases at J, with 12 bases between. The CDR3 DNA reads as TGCAGTGCGGTGACGCAGGGAGCCAAAAACATTCAGTACTTC. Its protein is CSAVTQGAKNIQYF.